This is a list of T cell receptor beta chains from one sample in a study of blood T cell repertoires in COVID-19. Sequencing was performed with immunoSEQ multiplex PCR; in TCRdb, only in-frame clones are kept and a portion is missing. The table lists about 120,000 clones, just over 90% of them singletons. Sequencing was done on a sample of peripheral blood. The receptors come from a human donor with active COVID-19. The donor label of this sample is uncertain. Both conserved end residues are part of each CDR3. The D gene is left open where the match is weak. Some rows mark clone size as missing; the rest say once, few, many or name a class of expanded clone.

CDR3aa: CASSVWAVSTPLHF
CDR3nt: TGCGCCAGCAGCGTCTGGGCAGTTTCAACACCCCTCCACTTT
v_gene: TRBV5-1
j_gene: TRBJ1-6
d_gene: NA
abundance: NA

CDR3aa: CASSGDKVSSYNEQFF
CDR3nt: TGTGCCAGCAGCGGGGACAAAGTGAGCTCCTACAATGAGCAGTTCTTC
v_gene: TRBV9
j_gene: TRBJ2-1
d_gene: NA
abundance: NA

CDR3aa: CASSYSFGSQETQYF
CDR3nt: TGTGCCAGCAGTTATTCGTTTGGGAGTCAAGAGACCCAGTACTTC
v_gene: TRBV6-6
j_gene: TRBJ2-5
d_gene: NA
abundance: NA

CDR3aa: CASSRGGTGLNSPLHF
CDR3nt: TGTGCCAGCAGCAGAGGTGGGACAGGCCTTAATTCACCCCTCCACTTT
v_gene: TRBV9
j_gene: TRBJ1-6
d_gene: TRBD1
abundance: once

CDR3aa: CASSLGRQGDRGYTF
CDR3nt: TGTGCCAGCAGCTTAGGCCGACAGGGGGATCGGGGCTACACCTTC
v_gene: TRBV7-9
j_gene: TRBJ1-2
d_gene: TRBD1
abundance: few

CDR3aa: CASSRPSRQGAKNTEAFF
CDR3nt: TGTGCCAGCAGCCGACCCTCTAGACAGGGGGCGAAGAACACTGAAGCTTTCTTT
v_gene: TRBV6-2/TRBV6-3
j_gene: TRBJ1-1
d_gene: TRBD1
abundance: NA

CDR3aa: CASSYREFEPLHF
CDR3nt: TGTGCCAGCAGTTACCGGGAATTCGAACCCCTCCACTTT
v_gene: TRBV6-6
j_gene: TRBJ1-6
d_gene: NA
abundance: NA

CDR3aa: CASKNSPQETQYF
CDR3nt: TGTGCCAGCAAGAACTCTCCTCAAGAGACCCAGTACTTC
v_gene: TRBV18
j_gene: TRBJ2-5
d_gene: NA
abundance: NA

CDR3aa: CASSKRTEGNQPQHF
CDR3nt: TGTGCCAGCAGTAAAAGAACGGAGGGCAATCAGCCCCAGCATTTT
v_gene: TRBV2
j_gene: TRBJ1-5
d_gene: NA
abundance: NA

CDR3aa: CASSRPEVFDTQYF
CDR3nt: TGCGCCAGCAGCAGACCCGAGGTTTTCGATACGCAGTATTTT
v_gene: TRBV5-1
j_gene: TRBJ2-3
d_gene: NA
abundance: NA

CDR3aa: CASRPRGGQWRGHSNQPQHF
CDR3nt: TGTGCAAGTCGCCCCAGAGGGGGCCAGTGGAGGGGTCATAGCAATCAGCCCCAGCATTTT
v_gene: TRBV12-2
j_gene: TRBJ1-5
d_gene: NA
abundance: NA

CDR3aa: CASRKAGGPYEQFF
CDR3nt: TGTGCCAGCAGGAAAGCGGGGGGGCCATATGAGCAGTTCTTC
v_gene: TRBV7-8
j_gene: TRBJ2-1
d_gene: TRBD2
abundance: NA

CDR3aa: CASSFWDSGYTF
CDR3nt: TGTGCCAGCAGCTTTTGGGACAGTGGGTACACCTTC
v_gene: TRBV7-9
j_gene: TRBJ1-2
d_gene: TRBD1
abundance: once

CDR3aa: CASSMTGYGELFF
CDR3nt: TGTGCCAGCAGTATGACAGGGTACGGGGAGCTGTTTTTT
v_gene: TRBV12-3/TRBV12-4
j_gene: TRBJ2-2
d_gene: TRBD1
abundance: NA

CDR3aa: CASSYGQGPYNEQFF
CDR3nt: TGTGCCAGCAGTTACGGACAGGGCCCCTACAATGAGCAGTTCTTC
v_gene: TRBV6-2/TRBV6-3
j_gene: TRBJ2-1
d_gene: TRBD1
abundance: NA

CDR3aa: CASKVGGGYSYNEQFF
CDR3nt: TGTGCCAGCAAGGTCGGGGGGGGCTACTCCTACAATGAGCAGTTCTTC
v_gene: TRBV11-1
j_gene: TRBJ2-1
d_gene: TRBD2
abundance: NA

CDR3aa: CASSELDSLNEKLFF
CDR3nt: TGTGCCAGCAGTGAACTGGACAGTTTAAATGAAAAACTGTTTTTT
v_gene: TRBV6-1
j_gene: TRBJ1-4
d_gene: NA
abundance: NA

CDR3aa: CASSLLAGGNNEQFF
CDR3nt: TGTGCCAGCAGTCTCCTAGCGGGGGGAAACAATGAGCAGTTCTTC
v_gene: TRBV27
j_gene: TRBJ2-1
d_gene: TRBD2
abundance: NA

CDR3aa: CASSQTSGGVSSYNEQFF
CDR3nt: TGTGCCAGCAGTCAGACTAGCGGGGGGGTCTCCTCCTACAATGAGCAGTTCTTC
v_gene: TRBV6-2/TRBV6-3
j_gene: TRBJ2-1
d_gene: TRBD2
abundance: NA

CDR3aa: CASSFGGGYTF
CDR3nt: TGTGCCAGCAGTTTCGGGGGGGGCTACACCTTC
v_gene: TRBV27
j_gene: TRBJ1-2
d_gene: NA
abundance: NA

CDR3aa: CASAPGGSGANVLTF
CDR3nt: TGCGCCAGCGCCCCAGGGGGCTCTGGGGCCAACGTCCTGACTTTC
v_gene: TRBV5-1
j_gene: TRBJ2-6
d_gene: TRBD1
abundance: few

CDR3aa: CASSLRGVSGNTIYF
CDR3nt: TGTGCCAGCAGTCTCAGGGGAGTCTCTGGAAACACCATATATTTT
v_gene: TRBV7-2
j_gene: TRBJ1-3
d_gene: NA
abundance: NA

CDR3aa: CASSLDPAYEQYF
CDR3nt: TGTGCCAGCAGCTTGGATCCTGCCTACGAGCAGTACTTC
v_gene: TRBV5-4
j_gene: TRBJ2-7
d_gene: NA
abundance: NA

CDR3aa: CASSQDVGATGELFF
CDR3nt: TGCGCCAGCAGCCAAGATGTAGGGGCCACCGGGGAGCTGTTTTTT
v_gene: TRBV4-3
j_gene: TRBJ2-2
d_gene: NA
abundance: NA

CDR3aa: CASSPRGQGGTEAFF
CDR3nt: TGTGCCAGCAGCCCGAGGGGGCAGGGCGGCACTGAAGCTTTCTTT
v_gene: TRBV5-4
j_gene: TRBJ1-1
d_gene: TRBD1
abundance: NA

CDR3aa: CASSLGDRGEAFF
CDR3nt: TGTGCCAGCAGCTTAGGGGACAGGGGTGAAGCTTTCTTT
v_gene: TRBV7-2
j_gene: TRBJ1-1
d_gene: TRBD1
abundance: NA

CDR3aa: CASSYSSGGQEKLFF
CDR3nt: TGTGCCAGCAGTTACTCGTCAGGGGGACAAGAAAAACTGTTTTTT
v_gene: TRBV6-2/TRBV6-3
j_gene: TRBJ1-4
d_gene: TRBD1
abundance: NA

CDR3aa: CASSWGDPSAADTQYF
CDR3nt: TGTGCCAGCAGTTGGGGGGACCCCTCGGCGGCAGATACGCAGTATTTT
v_gene: TRBV28
j_gene: TRBJ2-3
d_gene: NA
abundance: NA

CDR3aa: CASSSLGGPLDDTQYF
CDR3nt: TGTGCCAGCAGCTCCCTCGGGGGGCCACTAGATGATACGCAGTATTTT
v_gene: TRBV7-2
j_gene: TRBJ2-3
d_gene: NA
abundance: NA

CDR3aa: CASSIERGEVNEQFF
CDR3nt: TGTGCCAGCAGTATAGAGCGGGGGGAGGTGAATGAGCAGTTCTTC
v_gene: TRBV6-5
j_gene: TRBJ2-1
d_gene: TRBD2
abundance: NA

CDR3aa: CASSSLSGQPQHF
CDR3nt: TGTGCCAGCAGTTCTCTTTCCGGTCAGCCCCAGCATTTT
v_gene: TRBV6-2/TRBV6-3
j_gene: TRBJ1-5
d_gene: NA
abundance: NA

CDR3aa: CASSPTGTEFSGANVLTF
CDR3nt: TGTGCCAGCAGCCCTACCGGGACAGAATTCTCTGGGGCCAACGTCCTGACTTTC
v_gene: TRBV7-9
j_gene: TRBJ2-6
d_gene: TRBD1
abundance: NA

CDR3aa: CASSLAFGNEGDEQYF
CDR3nt: TGTGCCAGCAGCTTGGCATTCGGTAACGAGGGGGACGAGCAGTACTTC
v_gene: TRBV5-5
j_gene: TRBJ2-7
d_gene: NA
abundance: few

CDR3aa: CASSEAVGGTNEKLFF
CDR3nt: TGTGCCAGCAGTGAAGCGGTCGGGGGAACAAATGAAAAACTGTTTTTT
v_gene: TRBV6-1
j_gene: TRBJ1-4
d_gene: NA
abundance: NA

CDR3aa: CAVGGVNTEAFF
CDR3nt: TGTGCCGTCGGGGGTGTGAACACTGAAGCTTTCTTT
v_gene: TRBV5-4
j_gene: TRBJ1-1
d_gene: NA
abundance: NA

CDR3aa: CASRDRGGNTIYF
CDR3nt: TGCGCCAGCAGGGACAGGGGGGGAAACACCATATATTTT
v_gene: TRBV10-2
j_gene: TRBJ1-3
d_gene: TRBD1
abundance: NA

CDR3aa: CASVPVGADTEAFF
CDR3nt: TGTGCCAGCGTGCCCGTGGGGGCGGACACTGAAGCTTTCTTT
v_gene: TRBV7-9
j_gene: TRBJ1-1
d_gene: NA
abundance: NA

CDR3aa: CASSLGVAGYLYNEQFF
CDR3nt: TGCGCCAGCAGCTTGGGGGTAGCGGGGTATTTGTACAATGAGCAGTTCTTC
v_gene: TRBV5-1
j_gene: TRBJ2-1
d_gene: TRBD2
abundance: once

CDR3aa: CASSPRDPNEKLFF
CDR3nt: TGTGCCAGCAGTCCCCGGGATCCTAATGAAAAACTGTTTTTT
v_gene: TRBV2
j_gene: TRBJ1-4
d_gene: NA
abundance: NA

CDR3aa: CASSQLTGETQYF
CDR3nt: TGTGCCAGCAGCCAATTGACAGGAGAGACCCAGTACTTC
v_gene: TRBV3-1/TRBV3-2
j_gene: TRBJ2-5
d_gene: NA
abundance: NA

CDR3aa: CASSLQSSTDTQYF
CDR3nt: TGTGCCAGCAGCTTACAGTCTAGCACAGATACGCAGTATTTT
v_gene: TRBV7-9
j_gene: TRBJ2-3
d_gene: NA
abundance: NA

CDR3aa: CASSLSGGGGLYEQYF
CDR3nt: TGCGCCAGCAGCCTCAGCGGAGGGGGGGGCCTTTACGAGCAGTACTTC
v_gene: TRBV4-1
j_gene: TRBJ2-7
d_gene: NA
abundance: NA

CDR3aa: CASSLAGGRNEQFF
CDR3nt: TGCGCCAGCAGTTTAGCGGGGGGACGCAATGAGCAGTTCTTC
v_gene: TRBV10-2
j_gene: TRBJ2-1
d_gene: TRBD2
abundance: NA

CDR3aa: CASSLVAGQNIQYF
CDR3nt: TGTGCCAGCAGCTTGGTTGCAGGGCAAAACATTCAGTACTTC
v_gene: TRBV5-8
j_gene: TRBJ2-4
d_gene: NA
abundance: NA

CDR3aa: CASSLGPNPQYF
CDR3nt: TGTGCCAGCAGCTTAGGGCCAAACCCGCAGTACTTC
v_gene: TRBV11-2
j_gene: TRBJ2-7
d_gene: NA
abundance: NA

CDR3aa: CASSVGTGNYEQYF
CDR3nt: TGTGCCAGCAGCGTAGGTACAGGAAACTACGAGCAGTACTTC
v_gene: TRBV9
j_gene: TRBJ2-7
d_gene: NA
abundance: NA

CDR3aa: CASSSNRASNEKLFF
CDR3nt: TGTGCCAGCAGCTCCAACAGGGCTTCTAATGAAAAACTGTTTTTT
v_gene: TRBV7-9
j_gene: TRBJ1-4
d_gene: NA
abundance: NA

CDR3aa: CASSTGRGNSNQPQHF
CDR3nt: TGTGCCAGCAGCACGGGCCGGGGGAATAGCAATCAGCCCCAGCATTTT
v_gene: TRBV7-9
j_gene: TRBJ1-5
d_gene: NA
abundance: many

CDR3aa: CASSSDREVNQPQHF
CDR3nt: TGTGCCAGCAGCTCCGACCGGGAGGTCAATCAGCCCCAGCATTTT
v_gene: TRBV7-9
j_gene: TRBJ1-5
d_gene: NA
abundance: NA

CDR3aa: CASSLLGQRGDTQYF
CDR3nt: TGTGCCAGCAGCTTACTCGGCCAGCGAGGCGATACGCAGTATTTT
v_gene: TRBV7-3
j_gene: TRBJ2-3
d_gene: NA
abundance: once

CDR3aa: CASGLVTGGGPIGYTF
CDR3nt: TGTGCTAGTGGTTTGGTGACAGGTGGGGGCCCTATTGGCTACACCTTC
v_gene: TRBV12-5
j_gene: TRBJ1-2
d_gene: NA
abundance: once

CDR3aa: CSASNRFRNEQFF
CDR3nt: TGCAGTGCTAGTAACAGGTTTAGGAATGAGCAGTTCTTC
v_gene: TRBV20-1
j_gene: TRBJ2-1
d_gene: NA
abundance: NA

CDR3aa: CASSHGQSRSTGYTF
CDR3nt: TGTGCCAGCAGCCACGGACAGTCCCGGAGTACTGGCTACACCTTC
v_gene: TRBV6-6
j_gene: TRBJ1-2
d_gene: NA
abundance: NA

CDR3aa: CASSPYVDTMNTEAFF
CDR3nt: TGTGCCAGCAGCCCCTACGTAGACACAATGAACACTGAAGCTTTCTTT
v_gene: TRBV3-1/TRBV3-2
j_gene: TRBJ1-1
d_gene: NA
abundance: few

CDR3aa: CASKTSGGLTGELFF
CDR3nt: TGTGCCAGTAAGACTAGCGGGGGTCTGACCGGGGAGCTGTTTTTT
v_gene: TRBV19
j_gene: TRBJ2-2
d_gene: TRBD2
abundance: NA